This T cell receptor beta chain was sequenced during a study of blood T cell repertoires in COVID-19. Study-level information: Specimens from acute and convalescent COVID-19 originated in the United States, Italy and Spain. Sources were T cells, B-cell-depleted T cells, or PBMCs; the material itself was cDNA or gDNA.

Original analysis: Scientists estimated how many nucleated cells there were by amplifying reference gene primers. Clones were sequenced by immunoSEQ multiplex PCR, and TCRdb holds only the in-frame ones, with some missing. The DNA gave D and trimming, while V, J and clone size come from that table. The sample holds some 380,000 clones; roughly 90% are singletons and the top ten take about 2.1%. This CDR3 contains 15 residues. Germline CDR1 KGHSH, CDR2 LQKENI. V lost 3 bases and J 4 bases, leaving 13 bases between the germline ends. Cohort assignment relied on participant-reported clinical history. This clonotype originated in a woman aged 35 to 49 with acute COVID-19. The source material was PBMCs or T cells enriched from blood (not recorded which). The chain combines TRBV18 with TRBJ1-3; maybe TRBD1 (5 bases). CDR3 sequence reads: CASSPDSDLGNTIYF. The CDR3 bases are TGTGCCAGCTCACCCGACAGCGACCTAGGAAACACCATATATTTT.